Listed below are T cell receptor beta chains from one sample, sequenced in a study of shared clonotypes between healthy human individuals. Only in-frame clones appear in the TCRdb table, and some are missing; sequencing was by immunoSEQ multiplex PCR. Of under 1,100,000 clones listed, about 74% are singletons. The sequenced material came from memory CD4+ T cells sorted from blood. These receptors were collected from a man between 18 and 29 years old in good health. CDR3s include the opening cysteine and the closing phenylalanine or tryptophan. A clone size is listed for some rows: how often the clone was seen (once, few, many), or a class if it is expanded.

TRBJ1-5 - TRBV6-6 CASSRGREGNQPQHF
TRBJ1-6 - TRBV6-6 CASSYGQVDNSPLHF
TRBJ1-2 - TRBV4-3 CASSQDPTGALGYTF
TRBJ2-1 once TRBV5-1 CASSLAAGIRNEQFF
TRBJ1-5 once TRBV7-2 CASSPLGGGGQPQHF
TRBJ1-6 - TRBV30 CAWSTGGWNSPLHF
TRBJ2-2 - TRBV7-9 CASSSGGELFF
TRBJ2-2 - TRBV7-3 CASSPRTQYTGELFF
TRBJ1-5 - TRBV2 CASSEREFSNQPQHF
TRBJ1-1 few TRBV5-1 CASSYRQGGDTEAFF
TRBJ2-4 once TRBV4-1 CASSQALPELANLAKNIQYF
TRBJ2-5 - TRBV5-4 CASSPIAGGFQETQYF
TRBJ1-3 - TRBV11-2 CASSNPSNTIYF
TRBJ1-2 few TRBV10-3 CATSGQGGGYTF
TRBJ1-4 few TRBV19 CASSISVATNEKLFF
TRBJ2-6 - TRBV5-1 CASSVLGSAGANVLTF
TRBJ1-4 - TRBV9 CASSDPRAEEKLFF
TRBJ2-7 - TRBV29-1 CSVEGAGRYEQYF
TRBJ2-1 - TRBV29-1 CSVEEQGGEQFF
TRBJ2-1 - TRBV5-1 CASSLAQLARNEQFF
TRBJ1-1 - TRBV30 CAWSGAAGTEAFF
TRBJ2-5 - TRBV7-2 CASSPWTSGSQETQYF